These 18 T cell receptor beta chains came from one sample sequenced in a study of blood T cells in healthy people across ages. Primers used in a second PCR of roughly 6 to 11 cycles were a sample-barcoded 5' primer and a J-beta primer mix. A single record per CDR3 protein comes from TCRdb applying MiXCR to the 5' RACE reads. The data hold about 830,000 distinct CDR3 sequences, with 58% observed a single time. The sequenced material came from blood. All receptors derive from a man aged 25-45 years in good health.

This chain links TRBV6-6 with TRBJ2-5; D might be TRBD1 or TRBD2, each matching 5 bases. Germline-derived CDR1 and CDR2 are MNHNY and SVGAGI (reference sequence). The CDR3 runs to 17 residues. Trimming pared 10 bases from V and 5 bases from J, leaving 29 bases between. The CDR3 DNA follows: TGTGCCACCCTTCCGACCGGGGACCCGACCGGTCTGGAGACCCAGTACTTC. Translated, it gives CATLPTGDPTGLETQYF.

This clonotype was found a few times. V usage is TRBV9 and J usage is TRBJ2-3; D unresolved. Trimming removed 0 bases from V and 3 bases from J, with 11 bases in between. This CDR3 has 15 residues. Per germline, CDR1 SGDLS and CDR2 YYNGEE. The CDR3 nucleotides are TGTGCCAGCAGCGTAGGTCCAGATTGGACAGATACGCAGTATTTT. It translates to CASSVGPDWTDTQYF. Looking up the rest from reference TRBV9 and TRBJ2-3 gives the full variable domain: DSGVTQTPKHLITATGQRVTLRCSPRSGDLSVYWYQQSLDQGLQFLIQYYNGEERAKGNILERFSAQQFPDLHSELNLSSLELGDSALYFCASSVGPDWTDTQYFGPGTRLTVL.

The genes are TRBV2 and TRBJ2-7; TRBD1 is a possible D gene (5 bases). The end of the DNA is better explained by TRBJ2-5, so the J call may be wrong. Germline V gene lookup returns CDR1 SNHLY and CDR2 FYNNEI. This CDR3 spans 15 amino acids. CDR3 coding DNA: TGTGCCAGCAGTGAAGCTCAGACAGCTGGGGCGACCCAGTACTTC. Amino acids: CASSEAQTAGATQYF.

The chain links TRBV10-3 to TRBJ1-5; TRBD1 is a possible D gene (6 bases). V lost 11 bases to trimming and J lost 0 bases, with 23 bases between them. Germline assignment: CDR1 ENHRY and CDR2 SYGVKD. The CDR3 consists of 17 residues. CDR3 coding DNA: TGTGCCTCCCAGGGGTCCCAGACAGAGCTTAGCAATCAGCCCCAGCATTTT. Amino acid sequence: CASQGSQTELSNQPQHF.

This clonotype was found a few times. CDR3 bases: TGTGCCAGCAGTTTTTGGGGTAGCAATCAGCCCCAGCATTTT. As protein: CASSFWGSNQPQHF. This chain connects TRBV12-3 or TRBV12-4 to TRBJ1-5, with unresolved D. The CDR3 is 14 amino acids. Deletions cut 3 bases from V and 0 bases from J, with 6 bases between.

This clonotype was found a few times. The genes are TRBV20-1 and TRBJ2-1, with D perhaps TRBD1 (6 bases). The length of the CDR3 is 11 residues. CDR1 is DFQATT, CDR2 SNEGSKA, per germline (reference sequence). Trimming left V 4 bases short and J 10 bases short, with 11 bases between. Here the CDR3 DNA reads TGCAGTGCTACATTGGGGGCGGAGCAGTTCTTC. Translated, it gives CSATLGAEQFF.

V usage is TRBV20-1 and J usage is TRBJ2-5, with 7 bases fitting TRBD2. The CDR3 contains 13 residues. After removal of 6 bases from V and 1 base from J, the junction contained 5 bases not matched to a gene. CDR1 DFQATT and CDR2 SNEGSKA come from the germline V gene (reference sequence). DNA of the CDR3: TGCAGTGCCACTACTAGCGCCCAAGAGACCCAGTACTTC. Its translation is CSATTSAQETQYF.

This chain connects TRBV28 to TRBJ2-7, with 11 bases lining up with TRBD2. V gave up 5 bases and J gave up 0 bases; unmatched junction bases: 9. In germline, CDR1 is MDHEN, CDR2 SYDVKM. The CDR3 loop spans 17 amino acids. The CDR3 protein is CASSQMGTSGTSYEQYF. The CDR3 DNA is TGTGCCAGCAGTCAAATGGGGACTAGCGGAACCTCCTACGAGCAGTACTTC.

V gene TRBV7-8 combines with J gene TRBJ2-4; a weak D match, TRBD1 (6 bases). The closer fit of TRBJ2-7 to the DNA end suggests the J call may be wrong. The CDR3 sequence is 14 residues long. The germline V gene encodes CDR1 SGHVS and CDR2 FQNEAQ. CDR3 sequence (DNA): TGTGCCAGCAGCACCCTCAGGGGTTTGGCCGAGCAGTACTTC. This gives the protein CASSTLRGLAEQYF.

The chain uses TRBV20-1 and TRBJ2-3; a weak D match, TRBD1 (5 bases). CDR1 and CDR2 from the germline V gene are DFQATT and SNEGSKA (reference sequence). There are 12 residues in the CDR3. The ends were cut back, 5 bases at V and 4 bases at J, with 10 bases in the middle. The CDR3 region has the DNA TGCAGTGCTGCCCTAGGGGCAGATACGCAGTATTTT. Encoded protein: CSAALGADTQYF.

The gene calls are TRBV11-2 and TRBJ2-5; no clear D gene. CDR3 length equals 12 residues. V was trimmed by 8 bases and J by 2 bases, leaving 9 bases between them. The germline gives CDR1 SGHAT, CDR2 FQNNGV. The chain's CDR3 is CASGPFQETQYF. The CDR3 DNA follows: TGTGCCAGCGGACCTTTTCAAGAGACCCAGTACTTC.

The CDR3 sequence: CSARVPSGARHYGYTF. The CDR3 DNA reads as TGCAGTGCTAGAGTGCCGTCGGGAGCCCGGCACTATGGCTACACCTTC. The rearrangement uses TRBV20-1 and TRBJ1-2; D gene uncertain. The germline CDR1 and CDR2 sequences are DFQATT and SNEGSKA (reference sequence). V lost 1 base and J 3 bases, leaving 18 bases between the germline ends. The CDR3 has 16 amino acids.

The sample holds a few counts of this clonotype. The chain couples TRBV4-3 to TRBJ2-5, with D perhaps being TRBD1 or TRBD2 (5 bases each). Trimming took off 1 base at V and 6 bases at J, with 9 bases between the two ends. This CDR3 has 13 residues. From germline, CDR1 is LGHNA and CDR2 YSLEER. DNA of the CDR3: TGCGCCAGCAGCCAAGCTCGGGGCAAGACCCAGTACTTC. Its translation: CASSQARGKTQYF.

The chain recombines TRBV2 with TRBJ2-5; TRBD1 might be the D (6 bases). The germline V gene has CDR1 SNHLY and CDR2 FYNNEI. V shed 3 bases and J shed 1 base, with 9 bases lying between them. The CDR3 runs 14 residues. The CDR3 spells CASSEQGTQETQYF. The CDR3 DNA reads TGTGCCAGCAGTGAGCAGGGGACCCAAGAGACCCAGTACTTC.

This chain joins TRBV2 and TRBJ2-6; perhaps TRBD2 as D (5 bases). The CDR3 is made up of 16 amino acids. V lost 11 bases and J 8 bases, leaving 25 bases between the germline ends. CDR1 and CDR2 (germline): SNHLY, FYNNEI. CDR3 amino acids: CACRRTLATATNVLTF. In DNA, the CDR3 is TGTGCCTGCCGCCGGACTTTGGCAACGGCAACCAACGTCCTGACTTTC.

The rearrangement joins TRBV5-8 to TRBJ2-7; D may be TRBD1 (6 bases). The germline V and J ends were trimmed by 3 bases and 2 bases, with 12 bases remaining between them. The length of the CDR3 is 14 residues. CDR1 and CDR2 (germline): SGHTS, YDEGEE. This chain's CDR3 is CASSSTGFAYEQYF. Written as DNA, the CDR3 is TGTGCCAGCAGCTCTACAGGGTTCGCCTACGAGCAGTACTTC.

This rearrangement joins TRBV27 to TRBJ2-7; 8 bases agree with TRBD2. Germline loops: CDR1 MNHEY, CDR2 SMNVEV (reference sequence). The CDR3 length is 14 residues. Germline trimming cut 4 bases from V and 3 bases from J; bases unmatched to any gene: 5. The CDR3 nucleotides are TGTGCCAGCAGTTGGGGGACTAGTATCTACGAGCAGTACTTC. Residues: CASSWGTSIYEQYF.

The chain uses TRBV20-1 and TRBJ2-1; the match to TRBD2 covers 7 bases. CDR1 is DFQATT and CDR2 is SNEGSKA in the germline V gene (reference sequence). V was clipped by 5 bases and J by 8 bases; unmatched bases: 21. This CDR3 is 17 amino acids long. DNA of the CDR3: TGCAGTGCTTGCTTCCTAGCGGCAACTCCAACCGGGGATGAGCAGTTCTTC. This encodes CSACFLAATPTGDEQFF.